This is a list of T cell receptor beta chains from one sample in a study of shared clonotypes between healthy human individuals. Using immunoSEQ multiplex PCR, the repertoire was profiled, and TCRdb retains in-frame clones only, with some absent. The repertoire holds approximately 110,000 clones, roughly 70% seen once, with approximately 23% in the top ten. Sequencing input: memory CD8+ T cells sorted from blood. The receptor source for this set is a woman aged 25 to 39 in good health. CDR3s include the opening cysteine and the closing phenylalanine or tryptophan. D genes are given only for firm matches. Clone size is given for some rows only: seen once, a few or many times, or a class if the clone is expanded.

v_gene: TRBV2
j_gene: TRBJ2-7
abundance: medium-sized
d_gene: TRBD1
CDR3nt: TGTGCCAGCAGGGGGGACAGGGAGATTGACGAGCAGTACTTC
CDR3aa: CASRGDREIDEQYF

v_gene: TRBV7-9
j_gene: TRBJ1-4
abundance: -
d_gene: -
CDR3nt: TGTGCCAGCAGCGAGCAGGGGAGCCTGCATGAAAAACTGTTTTTT
CDR3aa: CASSEQGSLHEKLFF

v_gene: TRBV6-1
j_gene: TRBJ2-1
abundance: -
d_gene: TRBD2
CDR3nt: TGTGCCATCAGTGAGTCGAGGGCTAGCGGGGACTACAATGAGCAGTTCTTC
CDR3aa: CAISESRASGDYNEQFF

v_gene: TRBV29-1
j_gene: TRBJ1-2
abundance: -
d_gene: -
CDR3nt: TGCAGCGGGGGCGACAGACTCATTAACTATGGCTACACCTTC
CDR3aa: CSGGDRLINYGYTF

v_gene: TRBV19
j_gene: TRBJ1-2
abundance: once
d_gene: -
CDR3nt: TGTGCCACCCTCTACCTGGGTGGCTACACCTTC
CDR3aa: CATLYLGGYTF

v_gene: TRBV6-1
j_gene: TRBJ2-7
abundance: many
d_gene: TRBD2
CDR3nt: TGTGCCAGCAGTGAAATAGGTGGGGCTAGCGGGACCTACGAGCAGTACTTC
CDR3aa: CASSEIGGASGTYEQYF

v_gene: TRBV2
j_gene: TRBJ2-7
abundance: -
d_gene: TRBD2
CDR3nt: TGTGCCAGCAGAAAGGGACTAGCGGGAGATGCCGAGCAGTACTTC
CDR3aa: CASRKGLAGDAEQYF

v_gene: TRBV2
j_gene: TRBJ1-5
abundance: -
d_gene: -
CDR3nt: TGTGCCAGCAGAACCCGGGGCGGCAATCAGCCCCAGCATTTT
CDR3aa: CASRTRGGNQPQHF

v_gene: TRBV27
j_gene: TRBJ2-5
abundance: -
d_gene: -
CDR3nt: TGTGCCAGCAGTCTACAGGGCTCCGGAGAGACCCAGTACTTC
CDR3aa: CASSLQGSGETQYF

v_gene: TRBV28
j_gene: TRBJ2-1
abundance: once
d_gene: TRBD1
CDR3nt: TGTGCCAGCAGTATGCTAGGGACAGGGCTAGAAGATGAGCAGTTCTTC
CDR3aa: CASSMLGTGLEDEQFF

v_gene: TRBV5-6
j_gene: TRBJ2-5
abundance: -
d_gene: TRBD2
CDR3nt: TGTGCCAGCAGCTTGACCATACTAGCGGAGGAAGAGACCCAGTACTTC
CDR3aa: CASSLTILAEEETQYF

v_gene: TRBV27
j_gene: TRBJ1-2
abundance: -
d_gene: -
CDR3nt: TGTGCCAGCAGTCCAGGGGCTTCCTATGGCTACACCTTC
CDR3aa: CASSPGASYGYTF

v_gene: TRBV14
j_gene: TRBJ2-7
abundance: -
d_gene: -
CDR3nt: TGTGCCAGCAGCCAAGCGGGAGCTTCGTTCGAGCAGTACTTC
CDR3aa: CASSQAGASFEQYF

v_gene: TRBV27
j_gene: TRBJ2-7
abundance: -
d_gene: -
CDR3nt: TGTGCCAGCAGTATGCGGACTTTCGGCAACGAGCAGTACTTC
CDR3aa: CASSMRTFGNEQYF

v_gene: TRBV19
j_gene: TRBJ1-1
abundance: many
d_gene: -
CDR3nt: TGTGCCAGTAGGAGGACAGCAGGAATGCCTGAAGCTTTCTTT
CDR3aa: CASRRTAGMPEAFF

v_gene: TRBV2
j_gene: TRBJ1-4
abundance: -
d_gene: -
CDR3nt: TGTGCCAGCAAGGAGGCAATCAAGGATGAAAAACTGTTTTTT
CDR3aa: CASKEAIKDEKLFF

v_gene: TRBV6-5
j_gene: TRBJ1-3
abundance: -
d_gene: TRBD1
CDR3nt: TGTGCCAGCAGTGCTTCGGGACAGCCGGACACCATATATTTT
CDR3aa: CASSASGQPDTIYF

v_gene: TRBV28
j_gene: TRBJ1-2
abundance: once
d_gene: -
CDR3nt: TGTGCCAGCAGTTTACCCGGGACTGGGTATGGCTACACCTTC
CDR3aa: CASSLPGTGYGYTF

v_gene: TRBV19
j_gene: TRBJ1-2
abundance: -
d_gene: TRBD1
CDR3nt: TGTGCCAGTAGTGGCCGGGACAGGGGGCCAGATGGCTACACCTTC
CDR3aa: CASSGRDRGPDGYTF

v_gene: TRBV7-2
j_gene: TRBJ1-1
abundance: -
d_gene: TRBD1
CDR3nt: TGTGCCAGCAGCACCCGGACAGGGGCGATGAACACTGAAGCTTTCTTT
CDR3aa: CASSTRTGAMNTEAFF

v_gene: TRBV30
j_gene: TRBJ2-1
abundance: many
d_gene: TRBD2
CDR3nt: TGTGCCTGGAGTTTAAAGCGGGAGAGTGATGAGCAGTTCTTC
CDR3aa: CAWSLKRESDEQFF

v_gene: TRBV4-1
j_gene: TRBJ2-1
abundance: once
d_gene: TRBD2
CDR3nt: TGCGCCAGCAGCCAAAGTGGGACTAGCGGGAGGGCCAGGTTGGATGAGCAGTTCTTC
CDR3aa: CASSQSGTSGRARLDEQFF

v_gene: TRBV5-1
j_gene: TRBJ2-7
abundance: -
d_gene: -
CDR3nt: TGCGCCAGCAGCTTGGAGAGGGAGTACGAGCAGTACTTC
CDR3aa: CASSLEREYEQYF

v_gene: TRBV28
j_gene: TRBJ1-2
abundance: -
d_gene: -
CDR3nt: TGTGCCAGCAGTTTATGCGCGGGGTGCAGACTAGCTAACTATGGCTACACCTTC
CDR3aa: CASSLCAGCRLANYGYTF

v_gene: TRBV27
j_gene: TRBJ2-5
abundance: -
d_gene: TRBD2
CDR3nt: TGTGCCAGCAGTACAAGAAGCGGGAGGTTAGGAGAGACCCAGTACTTC
CDR3aa: CASSTRSGRLGETQYF

v_gene: TRBV28
j_gene: TRBJ1-3
abundance: -
d_gene: TRBD1
CDR3nt: TGTGCCAGCAGTAACAACAGACAGGGGAGAGGAAACACCATATATTTT
CDR3aa: CASSNNRQGRGNTIYF

v_gene: TRBV20-1
j_gene: TRBJ1-2
abundance: -
d_gene: -
CDR3nt: TGCAGTGCATATGGGATTGATGGCTACACCTTC
CDR3aa: CSAYGIDGYTF

v_gene: TRBV6-6
j_gene: TRBJ1-5
abundance: -
d_gene: -
CDR3nt: TGTGCCAGCAGTCTAAGCGACAATCAGCCCCAGCATTTT
CDR3aa: CASSLSDNQPQHF

v_gene: TRBV6-4
j_gene: TRBJ2-2
abundance: -
d_gene: TRBD2
CDR3nt: TGTGCCAGCAGTACGACTAGCGGGAGTGAAGCCGGGGAGCTGTTTTTT
CDR3aa: CASSTTSGSEAGELFF

v_gene: TRBV2
j_gene: TRBJ2-5
abundance: many
d_gene: TRBD2
CDR3nt: TGTGCCAGCAAGGCTAGCGGGACTAAAGAGACCCAGTACTTC
CDR3aa: CASKASGTKETQYF

v_gene: TRBV28
j_gene: TRBJ2-5
abundance: -
d_gene: -
CDR3nt: TGTGCCAGCAGTTTAGTCCTCGGGGAGCAGTACTTC
CDR3aa: CASSLVLGEQYF

v_gene: TRBV27
j_gene: TRBJ2-1
abundance: -
d_gene: -
CDR3nt: TGTGCCAGCAGTTTACGACAGGCGTCACTAGAGCAGTTCTTC
CDR3aa: CASSLRQASLEQFF

v_gene: TRBV6-1
j_gene: TRBJ2-3
abundance: few
d_gene: TRBD2
CDR3nt: TGTGCCAGCAGTGAGTTGGGGGAGGGGTCAGATACGCAGTATTTT
CDR3aa: CASSELGEGSDTQYF

v_gene: TRBV10-3
j_gene: TRBJ1-1
abundance: -
d_gene: -
CDR3nt: TGTGCCATCAGTGAGTCGATAAGGGCGGGCCGCAGGGACACTGAAGCTTTCTTT
CDR3aa: CAISESIRAGRRDTEAFF

v_gene: TRBV7-9
j_gene: TRBJ1-5
abundance: -
d_gene: -
CDR3nt: TGTGCCAGCAGCTTGAATGCGGGTAACCAGCCCCAGCATTTT
CDR3aa: CASSLNAGNQPQHF

v_gene: TRBV2
j_gene: TRBJ2-1
abundance: -
d_gene: TRBD2
CDR3nt: TGTGCCAGCAGTGAAGTTGCGGGAGGGCCGGTTGAGCAGTTCTTC
CDR3aa: CASSEVAGGPVEQFF

v_gene: TRBV6-1
j_gene: TRBJ2-7
abundance: few
d_gene: -
CDR3nt: TGTGCCAGCAGTGGGGGTCTAGGGAGCTCCTACGAGCAGTACTTC
CDR3aa: CASSGGLGSSYEQYF

v_gene: TRBV19
j_gene: TRBJ1-5
abundance: -
d_gene: -
CDR3nt: TGTGCCAGTAGATCGGACAGTAGCAATCAGCCCCAGCATTTT
CDR3aa: CASRSDSSNQPQHF

v_gene: TRBV5-1
j_gene: TRBJ2-1
abundance: -
d_gene: -
CDR3nt: TGCGCCAGCAGCTTGTCAGGGCCCGGGGCTGAGCAGTTCTTC
CDR3aa: CASSLSGPGAEQFF

v_gene: TRBV11-2
j_gene: TRBJ2-3
abundance: once
d_gene: TRBD2
CDR3nt: TGTGCCAGCAGGGACCTAGCGGCTAGCACAGATACGCAGTATTTT
CDR3aa: CASRDLAASTDTQYF

v_gene: TRBV5-1
j_gene: TRBJ2-5
abundance: -
d_gene: TRBD2
CDR3nt: TGCGCCAGCAGCGGGGGACTAGAGGTTGGGGAGACCCAGTACTTC
CDR3aa: CASSGGLEVGETQYF

v_gene: TRBV13
j_gene: TRBJ2-1
abundance: -
d_gene: -
CDR3nt: TGTGCCAGCAGCTTAGAAGGACAAAGCTCCTACAATGAGCAGTTCTTC
CDR3aa: CASSLEGQSSYNEQFF

v_gene: TRBV27
j_gene: TRBJ2-3
abundance: -
d_gene: -
CDR3nt: TGTGCCAGCAGCTCAGAATACACAGATACGCAGTATTTT
CDR3aa: CASSSEYTDTQYF

v_gene: TRBV6-5
j_gene: TRBJ1-1
abundance: -
d_gene: -
CDR3nt: TGTGCCAGCAGCCGTTCTGCGGGGACGCACACTGAAGCTTTCTTT
CDR3aa: CASSRSAGTHTEAFF

v_gene: TRBV6-6
j_gene: TRBJ1-5
abundance: -
d_gene: -
CDR3nt: TGTGCCAGCAGCCCACAGGGTGGAAGGCCCCAGCATTTT
CDR3aa: CASSPQGGRPQHF

v_gene: TRBV19
j_gene: TRBJ1-2
abundance: -
d_gene: -
CDR3nt: TGTGCCAGTAGCACACAGACGCACTATGGCTACACCTTC
CDR3aa: CASSTQTHYGYTF

v_gene: TRBV5-6
j_gene: TRBJ2-7
abundance: -
d_gene: -
CDR3nt: TGTGCCAGCAGCTTGGGAGACACCTACTCCTACGAGCAGTACTTC
CDR3aa: CASSLGDTYSYEQYF

v_gene: TRBV6-4
j_gene: TRBJ2-3
abundance: many
d_gene: -
CDR3nt: TGTGCCAGCAGTGAATCAGGGGACTCCCCAAGCACAGATACGCAGTATTTT
CDR3aa: CASSESGDSPSTDTQYF

v_gene: TRBV6-5
j_gene: TRBJ2-3
abundance: few
d_gene: -
CDR3nt: TGTGCCACCGAGGACGGCACAGATACGCAGTATTTT
CDR3aa: CATEDGTDTQYF

v_gene: TRBV27
j_gene: TRBJ2-1
abundance: -
d_gene: -
CDR3nt: TGTGCCAGCAGTCCCACAATTCTCCATGAGCAGTTCTTC
CDR3aa: CASSPTILHEQFF

v_gene: TRBV4-1
j_gene: TRBJ2-7
abundance: -
d_gene: -
CDR3nt: TGCGCCAGCAGCCAAGGCCCCGGCCTGGGCGAGCAGTACTTC
CDR3aa: CASSQGPGLGEQYF

v_gene: TRBV19
j_gene: TRBJ1-2
abundance: once
d_gene: -
CDR3nt: TGTGCCAGTAGTATCCTCAATAACTATGGCTACACCTTC
CDR3aa: CASSILNNYGYTF

v_gene: TRBV28
j_gene: TRBJ2-7
abundance: -
d_gene: -
CDR3nt: TGTGCCAGCAGCCCAACATATCGCGACCAGACCTACGAGCAGTACTTC
CDR3aa: CASSPTYRDQTYEQYF

v_gene: TRBV28
j_gene: TRBJ2-7
abundance: -
d_gene: -
CDR3nt: TGTGCCAGCAGTTTAGCCGGGACCCCCTACGAGCAGTACTTC
CDR3aa: CASSLAGTPYEQYF

v_gene: TRBV5-4
j_gene: TRBJ2-5
abundance: few
d_gene: -
CDR3nt: TGTGCCAGCAGCTCCGAGTCGGGAGAGACCCAGTACTTC
CDR3aa: CASSSESGETQYF